This TCR beta chain appears in the sequencing data of a study of blood T cell repertoires in COVID-19. Study-wide context: Both acute and convalescent COVID-19 samples were obtained from the United States, Italy and Spain.

This CDR3 is 12 amino acids long. CDR1 is SNHLY and CDR2 is FYNNEI in the germline V gene. Trimming removed 10 bases from V and 2 bases from J, with 11 bases in between. The assay was immunoSEQ multiplex PCR, and TCRdb's table has in-frame clones only and misses some. This table has about 110,000 clones, around four fifths appearing once. Sequenced input: peripheral blood. The TCR comes from a woman aged 55-70 years with acute or convalescent COVID-19. The J gene is TRBJ1-2, the V gene TRBV2; weak D call: TRBD1 (6 bases). CDR3 sequence reads: CATTGQNYGYTF. The DNA for the CDR3 is TGTGCCACGACCGGACAGAACTATGGCTACACCTTC. The full variable domain, with the rest looked up from reference TRBV2 and TRBJ1-2, is EPEVTQTPSHQVTQMGQEVILRCVPISNHLYFYWYRQILGQKVEFLVSFYNNEISEKSEIFDDQFSVERPDGSNFTLKIRSTKLEDSAMYFCATTGQNYGYTFGSGTRLTVV.